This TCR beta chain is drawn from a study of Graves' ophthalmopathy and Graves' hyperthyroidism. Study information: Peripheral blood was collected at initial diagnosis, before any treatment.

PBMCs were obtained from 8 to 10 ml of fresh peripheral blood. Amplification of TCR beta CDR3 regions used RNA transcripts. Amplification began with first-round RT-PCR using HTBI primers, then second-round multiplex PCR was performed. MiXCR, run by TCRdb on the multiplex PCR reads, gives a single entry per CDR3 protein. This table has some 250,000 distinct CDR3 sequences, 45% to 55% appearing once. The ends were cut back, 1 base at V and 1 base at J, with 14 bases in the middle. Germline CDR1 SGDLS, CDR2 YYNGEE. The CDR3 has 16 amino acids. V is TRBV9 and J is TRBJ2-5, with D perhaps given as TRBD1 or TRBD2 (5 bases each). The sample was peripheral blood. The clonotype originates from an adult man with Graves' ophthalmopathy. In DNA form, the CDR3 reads TGTGCCAGCAGCGTAACACACGGGGCAGGCCAAGAGACCCAGTACTTC. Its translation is CASSVTHGAGQETQYF.